This TCR beta chain comes out of a study of identifying expanded T cells in peripheral blood. Clones were sequenced by immunoSEQ multiplex PCR, and TCRdb holds only the in-frame ones, with some missing. The profile shows under 120,000 clones, 85% to 90% of them singletons. V dropped 0 bases and J dropped 1 base, with 13 bases sitting between them. Germline V gene lookup returns CDR1 SGHDT and CDR2 YYEEEE. This CDR3 is built from 16 residues. Study conclusions and caveats: Over about two and four weeks, about 16 and 19 clones changed, versus more than 1 between replicates. Variance in clone template counts between approximately two-week samples significantly increased with total template count across all healthy donors.

No infections or other immune events were documented during collection. A remark on this clone: Its antigen is currently unknown.

This TCR came from a person aged 18 to 70 in good health. The gene calls are TRBV5-6 and TRBJ1-1; D gene uncertain. The specimen sequenced was blood. The CDR3 coding sequence is TGTGCCAGCAGCTTGGCCCGTCGCGGAGGGAACACTGAAGCTTTCTTT. It translates to CASSLARRGGNTEAFF. The full variable domain, with the rest looked up from reference TRBV5-6 and TRBJ1-1, is DAGVTQSPTHLIKTRGQQVTLRCSPKSGHDTVSWYQQALGQGPQFIFQYYEEEERQRGNFPDRFSGHQFPNYSSELNVNALLLGDSALYLCASSLARRGGNTEAFFGQGTRLTVV.